These 17 T cell receptor beta chains were sequenced from one sample in a study of T cell responses to AZD1222 COVID-19 vaccine. Measured with immunoSEQ multiplex PCR; TCRdb has only the in-frame clones, and not every one. The top ten hold 12% of the sample, which has 70,000 to 90,000 clones, 80% to 90% seen once. Here the sequenced sample was peripheral blood, taken 28 days after the second AZD1222 dose. The source is an adult who received the AZD1222 COVID-19 vaccine.

The chain recombines TRBV24-1 with TRBJ2-3, with 11 positions matching TRBD2. The J segment lost 2 bases and the V segment lost 1 base, leaving 7 bases of the junction unmatched. This CDR3 is 18 amino acids long. CDR1 and CDR2 from the germline V gene are KGHDR and SFDVKD. This chain's CDR3 is CATSDLSGTSGNTDTQYF. CDR3 DNA: TGTGCCACCAGTGATTTATCCGGGACTAGCGGAAACACAGATACGCAGTATTTT.

A note on this clone: Additional DNA sequences in this sample encode the identical CDR3. V gene TRBV5-6 combines with J gene TRBJ1-5; D remains unclear. CDR1 and CDR2 (germline): SGHDT, YYEEEE. The CDR3 sequence is 15 residues long. Trimming took off 1 base at V and 0 bases at J, with 8 bases between the two ends. CDR3 bases: TGTGCCAGCAGCTTGCGAGGGTATAGCAATCAGCCCCAGCATTTT. This codes for CASSLRGYSNQPQHF.

The rearrangement uses TRBV11-3 and TRBJ1-6; TRBD1 matches at 8 bases. Germline V CDR1 and CDR2: SGHNT, YENEEA. This CDR3 has 12 amino acids. V lost 2 bases, J lost 18 bases, and 6 bases stayed unmatched. CDR3 nucleotides: TGTGCCAGCAGCTTATCAGGGGACAGGCCCCACTTT. Translation gives CASSLSGDRPHF.

This rearrangement joins TRBV7-2 to TRBJ2-5, with D maybe TRBD2 (5 bases). CDR3 length equals 11 residues. The V gene's germline CDR1 is SGHTA and CDR2 FQGNSA. With 5 bases removed from V and 7 bases from J, the gap between germline ends came to 8 bases. The CDR3 region is CASSPRGTQYF. CDR3 sequence (DNA): TGTGCCAGCAGCCCCCGGGGGACCCAGTACTTC.

V is TRBV6-5 and J is TRBJ2-1; D gene ambiguous. The CDR3 runs to 14 residues. Per the germline V gene, CDR1 is MNHEY and CDR2 is SVGAGI. Between the trimmed V and J ends, which lost 0 bases and 0 bases, there was a span of 3 bases. CDR3 sequence: CASSYSNSYNEQFF. For the CDR3, the DNA is TGTGCCAGCAGTTACTCAAACTCCTACAATGAGCAGTTCTTC.

The rearrangement joins TRBV12-3 or TRBV12-4 to TRBJ2-5; unclear D gene. Between the trimmed V and J ends, which lost 5 bases and 5 bases, there was a span of 12 bases. CDR3 length: 13 residues. The CDR3 is CASSPGEEETQYF. The CDR3 DNA reads as TGTGCCAGCAGTCCAGGCGAGGAGGAGACCCAGTACTTC.

The genes are TRBV28 and TRBJ1-1; D is perhaps TRBD1 (5 bases). CDR1 and CDR2 (germline): MDHEN, SYDVKM. This CDR3 contains 15 residues. V dropped 4 bases and J dropped 10 bases, with 22 bases sitting between them. The CDR3 bases are TGTGCCAGCAGTTCAACGCATTCAGGGTTTCAGGTAGCTTTCTTT. Its protein product is CASSSTHSGFQVAFF.

This clone was observed once. The chain has TRBV24-1 and TRBJ2-2; D perhaps matches TRBD1 (5 bases). The CDR3 has 15 residues. The V end was cut by 4 bases, the J end by 6 bases, with 14 bases between. The V gene's germline CDR1 is KGHDR and CDR2 SFDVKD. Written as DNA, the CDR3 is TGTGCCACCAGTGAGGGTGCAGGGATTCCCGGGGAGCTGTTTTTT. Its translation is CATSEGAGIPGELFF.

This clone was counted a single time. V and J are TRBV4-3 and TRBJ2-6; D ambiguous. The V gene's germline CDR1 is LGHNA and CDR2 YSLEER. The CDR3 covers 15 residues. V lost 0 bases and J 7 bases, leaving 10 bases between the germline ends. This CDR3 is CASSQDHLGANVLTF. CDR3 coding DNA: TGCGCCAGCAGCCAAGATCACCTTGGAGCCAACGTCCTGACTTTC.

This chain uses TRBV6-5 with TRBJ1-1; D call uncertain. Germline V gene lookup returns CDR1 MNHEY and CDR2 SVGAGI. The CDR3 contains 12 residues. With 5 bases removed from V and 0 bases from J, the gap between germline ends came to 4 bases. CDR3 amino acids: CASSRMNTEAFF. The CDR3, as DNA: TGTGCCAGCAGTAGGATGAACACTGAAGCTTTCTTT.

In its sample, this clone was seen many times. This chain joins TRBV27 and TRBJ2-4; TRBD1 aligns across 9 bases. The CDR3 length is 18 residues. V dropped 3 bases and J dropped 1; count of bases not matched to a gene: 10. Germline V gives CDR1 MNHEY, CDR2 SMNVEV (reference sequence). The CDR3 loop is CASSFGFPGTGAKNIQYF. DNA of the CDR3: TGTGCCAGCAGTTTCGGTTTCCCCGGGACAGGGGCCAAAAACATTCAGTACTTC.

The chain links TRBV19 to TRBJ1-2; TRBD1 might be the D (5 bases). CDR1 and CDR2 (germline): LNHDA, SQIVND (reference sequence). This CDR3 contains 12 residues. V lost 5 bases and J 8 bases, leaving 12 bases between the germline ends. Here the CDR3 reads CASSFATVGYTF. The CDR3 DNA sequence: TGTGCCAGTAGTTTCGCGACAGTCGGCTACACCTTC.

The chain carries TRBV3-1 (or the pseudogene TRBV3-2) and TRBJ2-1; 8 nucleotides agree with TRBD2. Per germline, CDR1 LGHDT and CDR2 YNNKEL (reference sequence). The ends lost 2 bases at V and 9 bases at J; junction bases unmatched: 9. The CDR3 sequence is 15 residues long. CDR3 sequence reads: CASSQSSGGFREQFF. CDR3 coding DNA: TGTGCCAGCAGCCAAAGCAGCGGGGGATTTCGTGAGCAGTTCTTC.

This clone was detected only a few times. This chain uses TRBV3-1 (or the pseudogene TRBV3-2) with TRBJ1-4; D is unclear. This CDR3 spans 13 amino acids. The germline V and J ends were trimmed by 1 base and 7 bases, with 7 bases remaining between them. Germline CDR1 is LGHDT and CDR2 is YNNKEL (reference sequence). CDR3 sequence reads: CASSQVGGEKLFF. CDR3 coding DNA: TGTGCCAGCAGCCAAGTAGGAGGTGAAAAACTGTTTTTT.

This sequence joins TRBV10-3 and TRBJ1-5; D remains unclear. With 2 bases removed from V and 7 bases from J, the gap between germline ends came to 9 bases. The length of the CDR3 is 13 residues. Germline loops: CDR1 ENHRY, CDR2 SYGVKD. CDR3 bases: TGTGCCATCAGTGAGGGTGGGCCCCAGCCCCAGCATTTT. Amino acid sequence: CAISEGGPQPQHF.

In nucleotides, the CDR3 is TGTGCCAGCAAACTGAGCTCCTATAATTCACCCCTCCACTTT. Translated: CASKLSSYNSPLHF. This chain connects TRBV2 to TRBJ1-6; no firm D call. V was trimmed by 7 bases and J by 0 bases, leaving 7 bases between them. CDR1 and CDR2 from the germline V gene are SNHLY and FYNNEI. The CDR3 covers 14 residues. Together with reference TRBV2 and TRBJ1-6, the CDR3 gives the full variable domain: EPEVTQTPSHQVTQMGQEVILRCVPISNHLYFYWYRQILGQKVEFLVSFYNNEISEKSEIFDDQFSVERPDGSNFTLKIRSTKLEDSAMYFCASKLSSYNSPLHFGNGTRLTVT.

This clone appeared a few times. This chain uses TRBV29-1 with TRBJ1-1, with no clear D. Germline assignment: CDR1 SQVTM and CDR2 ANQGSEA. This CDR3 contains 13 residues. Trimming stripped 7 bases from V and 0 bases from J, with 12 bases between. The CDR3 loop is CSARDTLNTEAFF. CDR3 coding DNA: TGCAGCGCGAGAGACACTTTGAACACTGAAGCTTTCTTT.